The sequence of this T cell receptor (beta chain) was determined in a study of radiotherapy plus CTLA-4 blockade in lung cancer. Overall study context: Objective response was observed in more than 15% of patients, and disease control in 31%. General observations from the study: Reported findings show early blood T cell clone dynamics, with interferon-beta, best predicted response. In blood, tumor-derived TCR clones expanded after radiotherapy plus ipilimumab.

On this clone: Its antigen remains unidentified.

Profiling relied on immunoSEQ multiplex PCR, and the TCRdb table lists in-frame clones only, not all of them. The repertoire holds some 70,000 clones, less than 80% seen once, with 8.5% to 10% in the top ten. CTLA-4 blockade with ipilimumab, together with focal radiation, was given to patients with chemo-refractory metastatic non-small-cell lung cancer. The J segment lost 3 bases and the V segment lost 2 bases, leaving 5 bases of the junction unmatched. Per the germline V gene, CDR1 is SGHRS and CDR2 is YFSETQ. The length of the CDR3 is 15 residues. This receptor was obtained from a human donor with non-small cell lung cancer who had a complete response to radiotherapy plus ipilimumab. V and J are TRBV5-1 and TRBJ2-1, with 7 bases identical to TRBD2. Source: peripheral blood, taken from a patient treated with radiotherapy plus ipilimumab. CDR3 loop: CASSLRPGGYNEQFF. Written as DNA, the CDR3 is TGCGCCAGCAGCTTAAGACCGGGGGGCTACAATGAGCAGTTCTTC.